Shown below are 17 T cell receptor beta chains from a single sample sequenced in a study of T-cell reconstitution after alpha-beta-depleted transplantation in children. This sample's TCRbeta library carried unique molecular identifier barcodes. TCRdb reanalysed the PCR reads using MiXCR and keeps one entry per CDR3 protein. The sample has about a million distinct CDR3 sequences, roughly 29% seen once. The sample here was PBMCs, mostly from graft donor cells, taken 360 days after TCRalphabeta/CD19-depleted stem cell transplant. The receptors originated from a boy under two years old who had a stem cell transplant for SCID, so the T cells may come from the graft donor.

V gene TRBV3-1 combines with J gene TRBJ2-2; possibly TRBD1 for D (5 bases). CDR3 length equals 16 residues. The V and J ends lost 4 bases and 0 bases respectively, with 12 bases between them. Germline V gene sequence: CDR1 LGHDT, CDR2 YNNKEL (reference sequence). DNA for the CDR3: TGTGCCAGCAGCCTCGGACACTTCGCGAACACCGGGGAGCTGTTTTTT. This encodes CASSLGHFANTGELFF. The whole variable domain, remainder taken from reference TRBV3-1 and TRBJ2-2, is DTAVSQTPKYLVTQMGNDKSIKCEQNLGHDTMYWYKQDSKKFLKIMFSYNNKELIINETVPNRFSPKSPDKAHLNLHINSLELGDSAVYFCASSLGHFANTGELFFGEGSRLTVL.

The V gene is TRBV6-2 or TRBV6-3, the J gene TRBJ2-3; possibly TRBD2 for D (5 bases). Germline CDR1 MNHEY, CDR2 SVGEGT. V was shortened by 3 bases and J by 3 bases, with 13 bases between the two germline ends. The CDR3 totals 15 residues. CDR3 region: CASSYGPSGTDTQYF. CDR3 nucleotides: TGTGCCAGCAGTTATGGGCCCTCGGGGACAGATACGCAGTATTTT.

This clonotype occurred a few times. The J gene is TRBJ2-7, the V gene TRBV9; D is perhaps TRBD1 (6 bases). This CDR3 spans 14 amino acids. Germline lookup yields CDR1 SGDLS and CDR2 YYNGEE. The V gene lost 4 bases and the J gene lost 2 bases, with 13 bases spanning the gap. DNA for the CDR3: TGTGCCAGCAGCCTAGGACAGTTCCCCTACGAGCAGTACTTC. This encodes CASSLGQFPYEQYF.

The rearrangement uses TRBV3-1 and TRBJ2-3, with 13 bases identical to TRBD2. The CDR3 has 18 amino acids. Germline V gene lookup returns CDR1 LGHDT and CDR2 YNNKEL (reference sequence). The trim removed 2 bases at V and 8 bases at J, leaving 13 bases unmatched. CDR3 coding DNA: TGTGCCAGCAGCCAACCTCAGACTAGCGGGGGGCCTGGAGGTACGCAGTATTTT. Protein sequence: CASSQPQTSGGPGGTQYF.

This clonotype was seen only once. The chain joins TRBV29-1 to TRBJ1-4; TRBD1 might be the D (5 bases). The CDR3 loop spans 11 amino acids. From germline, CDR1 is SQVTM and CDR2 ANQGSEA. V lost 2 bases, J lost 9 bases, and 7 bases lay in between. As DNA, the CDR3 is TGCAGCGTTGAAACAGGCCAAAAACTGTTTTTT. This codes for CSVETGQKLFF.

This rearrangement joins TRBV20-1 to TRBJ2-3; 8 bases map to TRBD2. The CDR3 extends over 15 amino acids. Germline V gene lookup returns CDR1 DFQATT and CDR2 SNEGSKA (reference sequence). V gave up 6 bases and J gave up 5 bases; unmatched junction bases: 13. Here the CDR3 DNA reads TGCAGTGCCCCCTCGAGCGGGGGAATCGGAGATACGCAGTATTTT. Translating it yields CSAPSSGGIGDTQYF.

The gene calls are TRBV15 and TRBJ2-3, with unresolved D. The CDR3 contains 13 residues. The germline gives CDR1 LNHNV, CDR2 YYDKDF (reference sequence). The V end was cut by 0 bases, the J end by 6 bases, with 7 bases between. CDR3 amino acids: CATSRDFRDTQYF. DNA for the CDR3: TGTGCCACCAGCAGAGATTTTCGCGATACGCAGTATTTT.

This clonotype was detected many times. The chain carries TRBV12-3 or TRBV12-4 and TRBJ1-5; D remains ambiguous. The CDR3 spans 15 residues. The V and J ends lost 3 bases and 1 base respectively, with 10 bases between them. In DNA form, the CDR3 reads TGTGCCAGCAGTTTGCTATCTGGAAGCAATCAGCCCCAGCATTTT. It is translated as CASSLLSGSNQPQHF.

The chain is built from TRBV10-3 and TRBJ2-7, with D possibly TRBD1 on 6 matching bases. Germline CDR1 and CDR2: ENHRY and SYGVKD. The V end was cut by 7 bases, the J end by 7 bases, with 20 bases between. The length of the CDR3 is 14 residues. The CDR3 sequence is CAITNRDNRREQYF. The CDR3 DNA reads TGTGCCATCACTAACCGGGACAACAGACGGGAGCAGTACTTC.

The rearrangement joins TRBV12-3 or TRBV12-4 to TRBJ1-2, with a possible D match to TRBD1 (6 bases). The V and J ends lost 6 bases and 5 bases respectively, with 16 bases between them. The CDR3 covers 14 residues. CDR3 coding DNA: TGTGCCAGCAGCCGTCCGGGGGACATTTATGGCTACACCTTC. This encodes CASSRPGDIYGYTF.

The chain carries TRBV18 and TRBJ2-5; maybe TRBD2 (5 bases). The V gene's germline CDR1 is KGHSH and CDR2 LQKENI. The CDR3 covers 15 residues. V was trimmed by 1 base and J by 1 base, leaving 10 bases between them. CDR3 in amino acids: CASSPLRGSQETQYF. The CDR3 bases are TGTGCCAGCTCACCACTACGCGGGTCCCAAGAGACCCAGTACTTC.

The chain combines TRBV12-3 or TRBV12-4 with TRBJ1-5; TRBD1 is a possible D gene (5 bases). The CDR3 has 13 amino acids. V lost 2 bases and J 6 bases, leaving 8 bases between the germline ends. The CDR3 bases are TGTGCCAGCAGTTTACGCCAGGGTCAGCCCCAGCATTTT. This codes for CASSLRQGQPQHF.

The rearrangement links TRBV11-2 to TRBJ2-3; TRBD2 matches at 8 bases. The CDR3 loop spans 18 amino acids. Germline V CDR1 and CDR2: SGHAT, FQNNGV. Trimming took 3 bases from V and 4 from J; bases not matched to a gene: 15. The CDR3 DNA is TGTGCCAGCAGCTTCTTTGCGGGGGGCCCCGGCAGCTCAGATACGCAGTATTTT. It codes for CASSFFAGGPGSSDTQYF. The entire variable domain, with the rest obtained from reference TRBV11-2 and TRBJ2-3, is as follows: EAGVAQSPRYKIIEKRQSVAFWCNPISGHATLYWYQQILGQGPKLLIQFQNNGVVDDSQLPKDRFSAERLKGVDSTLKIQPAKLEDSAVYLCASSFFAGGPGSSDTQYFGPGTRLTVL.

This clonotype showed up many times. The V call is TRBV6-5, the J call TRBJ2-5, with TRBD2 identical over 11 bases. The germline gives CDR1 MNHEY, CDR2 SVGAGI. V trimming: 2 bases; J trimming: 2 bases; junction bases outside the gene matches: 13. CDR3 length equals 19 residues. This chain's CDR3 is CASSYGPGTSGTLQETQYF. CDR3 in DNA: TGTGCCAGCAGTTACGGGCCCGGGACTAGCGGCACTTTACAAGAGACCCAGTACTTC.

The J gene is TRBJ2-2, the V gene TRBV2, with D unresolved. Trimming took off 2 bases at V and 5 bases at J, with 6 bases between the two ends. Germline V lookup: CDR1 SNHLY, CDR2 FYNNEI. The CDR3 length is 13 residues. The CDR3 bases are TGTGCCAGCAGTGAATTAGGGACCGGGGAGCTGTTTTTT. It specifies CASSELGTGELFF.

The chain recombines TRBV12-3 or TRBV12-4 with TRBJ2-4; D gene uncertain. The CDR3 extends over 16 amino acids. Trimming left V 1 base short and J 1 base short, with 11 bases between. The DNA for the CDR3 is TGTGCCAGCAGTTTAGGGGTCCAGTCGGCCAAAAACATTCAGTACTTC. Its protein is CASSLGVQSAKNIQYF.

This clonotype was picked up a small number of times. The V and J genes are TRBV4-3 and TRBJ2-1; D unclear. The CDR3 has 14 residues. Per germline, CDR1 LGHNA and CDR2 YSLEER. V lost 1 base and J lost 9, with 13 bases in between. The CDR3 reads CASSQGKLRAEQFF. The CDR3 bases are TGCGCCAGCAGCCAAGGAAAACTCCGTGCTGAGCAGTTCTTC.